These 18 T cell receptor beta chains originate from one sample sequenced in a study of Ad26.COV2.S vaccination and SARS-CoV-2 variants. Libraries were prepared by immunoSEQ multiplex PCR; TCRdb keeps only in-frame clonotypes and omits some of them. Of about 320,000 clones detected, 75% to 90% appear once; the ten largest clones hold over 5%. Treatment in this sample: roughly 20 received Ad26.COV2.S at low or high dose, single or two shots; roughly five received placebo; per-sample allocation not given. Day 63 following the first vaccine or placebo injection was when the samples were taken. The material sequenced was peripheral blood, taken in a trial of Ad26.COV2.S vaccine versus placebo. Receptor source: a person aged 18-65 years who received the Ad26.COV2.S COVID-19 vaccine or a placebo.

The V call is TRBV24-1, the J call TRBJ1-1, with unresolved D. There are 14 residues in the CDR3. V was pared by 3 bases and J by 6 bases, with 13 bases between. From germline, CDR1 is KGHDR and CDR2 SFDVKD. The CDR3 DNA sequence: TGTGCCACCAGTGATATCTCCTGGATGGCTGAAGCTTTCTTT. Translated, it gives CATSDISWMAEAFF.

This chain uses TRBV28 with TRBJ1-4, with a tentative D call TRBD1 (5 bases). V lost 5 bases and J lost 7, with 17 bases in between. Germline loops: CDR1 MDHEN, CDR2 SYDVKM. This CDR3 region has 15 residues. CDR3 bases: TGTGCCAGCAGTCCTTTCGGGGGGAGTGGTGAAAAACTGTTTTTT. Protein sequence: CASSPFGGSGEKLFF.

V usage is TRBV5-1 and J usage is TRBJ2-5, with a weak D call TRBD1 (6 bases). This CDR3 region has 15 residues. Per the germline V gene, CDR1 is SGHRS and CDR2 is YFSETQ. The V end was cut by 0 bases, the J end by 5 bases, with 14 bases between. CDR3 protein: CASSLGAGVMETQYF. The CDR3 region has the DNA TGCGCCAGCAGCTTGGGAGCAGGGGTAATGGAGACCCAGTACTTC.

This chain uses TRBV6-5 with TRBJ1-2; 7 bases are shared with TRBD1. CDR3 length: 13 amino acids. Germline assignment: CDR1 MNHEY and CDR2 SVGAGI. J was trimmed by 8 bases and V by 6 bases; bases with no gene match: 9. This CDR3 reads CASSLQGFEGYTF. CDR3 nucleotide sequence: TGTGCCAGCAGCCTACAGGGGTTTGAAGGCTACACCTTC.

This chain joins TRBV10-1 and TRBJ2-1; 7 bases map to TRBD1. Trimming removed 2 bases from V and 9 bases from J; junction bases left unmatched: 4. The germline V gene has CDR1 WNHNN and CDR2 SYGVQD (reference sequence). CDR3 size: 13 residues. The CDR3 sequence is CASSEREGAEQFF. In DNA, the CDR3 is TGCGCCAGCAGTGAGCGTGAGGGGGCTGAGCAGTTCTTC.

This chain uses TRBV27 with TRBJ2-3, with a tentative D call TRBD2 (5 bases). The germline V gene has CDR1 MNHEY and CDR2 SMNVEV (reference sequence). This CDR3 comprises 15 residues. V lost 8 bases and J 4 bases, leaving 19 bases between the germline ends. Written as DNA, the CDR3 is TGTGCCAGCGGGAGAGCTTGGGAGTACTCAGATACGCAGTATTTT. Its translation is CASGRAWEYSDTQYF.

This chain uses TRBV27 with TRBJ2-3, with 7 bases identical to TRBD2. J gave up 0 bases and V 3 bases, and 6 bases lay outside the gene matches. CDR1 and CDR2 from the germline V gene are MNHEY and SMNVEV (reference sequence). This CDR3 spans 16 amino acids. This CDR3 is CASSFQAGPSTDTQYF. The CDR3, as DNA: TGTGCCAGCAGTTTTCAAGCGGGGCCTAGCACAGATACGCAGTATTTT.

The V and J genes are TRBV13 and TRBJ1-1, with 8 positions matching TRBD1. Per germline, CDR1 PRHDT and CDR2 FYEKMQ (reference sequence). V shed 5 bases and J 4 bases; nucleotides not matched to a gene: 6. The CDR3 sequence is 14 residues long. The CDR3 is CASSRGQGGTEAFF. DNA of the CDR3: TGTGCCAGCAGCCGAGGACAGGGTGGCACTGAAGCTTTCTTT.

The chain couples TRBV7-9 to TRBJ1-1; D is uncertain. Trimming took 1 base from V and 4 from J, leaving 13 bases between them. CDR1 is SEHNR, CDR2 FQNEAQ, per germline (reference sequence). CDR3 length equals 15 residues. DNA of the CDR3: TGTGCCAGCAGCTTAGGCACGGACCCCGGCACTGAAGCTTTCTTT. Its protein is CASSLGTDPGTEAFF.

This sequence joins TRBV11-3 and TRBJ1-6, with unresolved D. Trimming cost V 5 bases and J 6 bases, with 8 bases left between them. The CDR3 extends over 13 amino acids. Germline values: CDR1 SGHNT, CDR2 YENEEA. The CDR3 sequence is CASSLGINSPLHF. The DNA of the CDR3 is TGTGCCAGCAGCCTCGGGATTAATTCACCCCTCCACTTT.

The J gene is TRBJ2-7, the V gene TRBV5-4, with TRBD2 matching over 8 bases. V lost 0 bases to trimming and J lost 9 bases; unmatched junction nucleotides: 17. The germline gives CDR1 SGHNT, CDR2 YYREEE (reference sequence). The CDR3 has 17 amino acids. The CDR3 region has the DNA TGTGCCAGCAGCTTGGCGGGGCTCCCGGGACTAGAGGAAGGGCAGTACGTC. Its protein is CASSLAGLPGLEEGQYV.

The V gene is TRBV5-1, the J gene TRBJ2-7, with D tentatively TRBD2 (6 bases). Germline loops: CDR1 SGHRS, CDR2 YFSETQ. CDR3 length: 14 amino acids. Trimming cost V 9 bases and J 1 base, with 17 bases left between them. This chain's CDR3 is CATRGTTGSYEQYF. For the CDR3, the DNA is TGCGCCACCCGGGGGACGACCGGTTCCTACGAGCAGTACTTC.

V is TRBV7-3 and J is TRBJ2-5; TRBD2 matches at 10 bases. This CDR3 region has 16 residues. Trimming removed 1 base from V and 1 base from J; junction bases left unmatched: 3. Germline V gives CDR1 SGHTA, CDR2 FQGTGA. This CDR3 reads CASSLSVAGGQETQYF. The CDR3 nucleotides are TGTGCCAGCAGCTTAAGCGTAGCGGGAGGCCAAGAGACCCAGTACTTC.

This clone was counted a single time. V and J are TRBV28 and TRBJ1-6; 7 bases are a match to TRBD1. The V gene end was trimmed by 7 bases and the J gene end by 6 bases; junction bases not matched to a gene: 12. Germline loops: CDR1 MDHEN, CDR2 SYDVKM. There are 16 residues in the CDR3. The CDR3 region is CASKGTPGQTNSPLHF. As DNA, the CDR3 is TGTGCCAGCAAAGGGACCCCGGGACAGACTAATTCACCCCTCCACTTT.

The chain has TRBV7-3 and TRBJ2-5; 7 bases are shared with TRBD2. The J segment lost 3 bases and the V segment lost 1 base, leaving 8 bases of the junction unmatched. Germline V gives CDR1 SGHTA, CDR2 FQGTGA. This CDR3 spans 16 amino acids. The CDR3 region has the DNA TGTGCCAGCAGCTTAAGGCCGCCTAGCGGCAAAGAGACCCAGTACTTC. Translated: CASSLRPPSGKETQYF.

The chain joins TRBV29-1 to TRBJ2-1; no reliable D call. Deletions cut 4 bases from V and 0 bases from J, with 10 bases between. The CDR3 is 14 amino acids. Germline V gene sequence: CDR1 SQVTM, CDR2 ANQGSEA. The CDR3 spells CSVGNRNSYNEQFF. For the CDR3, the DNA is TGCAGCGTTGGGAATCGGAACTCCTACAATGAGCAGTTCTTC.

This clone was detected only once. The CDR3 DNA reads as TGTGCCACCAGTGACCCCCGAAGAGGGCAAGAGACCCAGTACTTC. Its translation: CATSDPRRGQETQYF. The chain carries TRBV24-1 and TRBJ2-5; possible D gene TRBD2, 5 bases. CDR3 size: 15 residues. V was shortened by 4 bases and J by 2 bases, with 13 bases between the two germline ends. Germline loops: CDR1 KGHDR, CDR2 SFDVKD.

This clone has just one count. CDR3 protein: CASGESLETQYF. The CDR3 nucleotides are TGTGCCAGCGGCGAATCATTGGAGACCCAGTACTTC. The chain couples TRBV5-4 to TRBJ2-5; D remains unclear. The CDR3 sequence is 12 residues long. The germline V gene has CDR1 SGHNT and CDR2 YYREEE (reference sequence). The V end lost 7 bases, the J end lost 5 bases, and 12 bases lay between the germline ends.